A single sample is the source of the 15 T cell receptor beta chains below, sequenced in a study of shared T cell receptors in the human thymus (dated by TCRdb to the early 2020s). Library generation was performed with the immunoSEQ multiplex PCR assay. In its TCRdb copy, this immuneACCESS table keeps in-frame sequences only and misses some clones. Where compared with another copy, unresolved V genes explain less than half of these, and the others have no known cause. This sample comprises about 610,000 clones, 70% to 90% of them detected only once. Clones ranked in the top ten supply 0.0095% to 0.013% of the sample. These same data were also listed under a study on human thymus T cells.

Sequencing was carried out using thymocytes. These TCRs come from a boy under two years old with a congenital heart defect. Donor details come from another sample of the same person, matched by shared clones.

J is TRBJ1-2 and V is TRBV27, with a tentative D call TRBD1 (5 bases). V was clipped by 3 bases and J by 3 bases, with 8 bases between them. This CDR3 comprises 13 residues. The germline V gene has CDR1 MNHEY and CDR2 SMNVEV (reference sequence). The CDR3 is CASSFTGDYGYTF. Here the CDR3 DNA reads TGTGCCAGCAGTTTTACGGGGGACTATGGCTACACCTTC.

The chain couples TRBV27 to TRBJ2-3; the D is unclear. The germline V gene encodes CDR1 MNHEY and CDR2 SMNVEV (reference sequence). The germline V and J ends were trimmed by 5 bases and 0 bases, with 3 bases remaining between them. The CDR3 sequence is 12 residues long. The chain's CDR3 is CASSLSTDTQYF. In DNA form, the CDR3 reads TGTGCCAGCAGTCTTAGCACAGATACGCAGTATTTT.

This sequence joins TRBV27 and TRBJ1-1; D is unclear. The CDR3 consists of 14 residues. Germline CDR1 reads MNHEY; CDR2 reads SMNVEV (reference sequence). The V end was cut by 2 bases, the J end by 4 bases, with 11 bases between. CDR3 nucleotides: TGTGCCAGCAGTTTAGCCGGGGAACGCACTGAAGCTTTCTTT. Translating it yields CASSLAGERTEAFF.

As for this clone: No conserved phenylalanine or tryptophan ends this CDR3, so it is likely a read error. The chain carries TRBV6-6 and TRBJ2-7; the D gene is possibly TRBD1 (5 bases). V lost 6 bases and J lost 0, with 12 bases in between. The germline V gene encodes CDR1 MNHNY and CDR2 SVGAGI (reference sequence). The CDR3 extends over 14 amino acids. CDR3 nucleotides: TGTGCCAGCAGCCAACATGACAGCTCCTACGAGCAGTACCTC. Residues: CASSQHDSSYEQYL.

This chain uses TRBV5-6 with TRBJ2-7; weak D call: TRBD2 (6 bases). Germline V gene sequence: CDR1 SGHDT, CDR2 YYEEEE. Deletions cut 1 base from V and 5 bases from J, with 13 bases between. CDR3 length: 14 residues. CDR3 loop: CASSLRLASHEQYF. The CDR3 bases are TGTGCCAGCAGCTTGCGGCTAGCGTCCCACGAGCAGTACTTC.

This rearrangement joins TRBV5-1 to TRBJ2-3; D possibly corresponds to TRBD2 (6 bases). This CDR3 has 16 residues. The germline CDR1 and CDR2 sequences are SGHRS and YFSETQ. V lost 2 bases, J lost 3 bases, and 16 bases lay in between. The CDR3: CASSFSHRDSTDTQYF. The CDR3 DNA reads as TGCGCCAGCAGCTTCTCGCACCGGGACTCGACAGATACGCAGTATTTT.

In its sample, this clone was seen a few times. The chain is built from TRBV7-3 and TRBJ1-5; TRBD1 aligns across 7 bases. The CDR3 has 16 residues. Germline values: CDR1 SGHTA, CDR2 FQGTGA. Unmatched junction bases numbered 7, after V lost 5 bases and J lost 0 bases. CDR3 amino acids: CASSPEDRDSNQPQHF. The CDR3 DNA reads TGTGCCAGCAGCCCAGAAGACAGGGATAGCAATCAGCCCCAGCATTTT.

This sequence joins TRBV7-2 and TRBJ2-3; 8 bases agree with TRBD1. Germline values: CDR1 SGHTA, CDR2 FQGNSA. This CDR3 spans 16 amino acids. Germline trimming cut 2 bases from V and 1 base from J; bases unmatched to any gene: 5. This chain's CDR3 is CASSLLLTGGTDTQYF. Written as DNA, the CDR3 is TGTGCCAGCAGCTTACTCTTGACAGGGGGCACAGATACGCAGTATTTT.

The chain has TRBV7-2 and TRBJ2-3, with 9 bases aligning to TRBD2. Trimming cost V 4 bases and J 2 bases; bases outside gene matches: 10. This CDR3 has 17 residues. Looked up from germline, CDR1 is SGHTA and CDR2 is FQGNSA. CDR3 sequence (DNA): TGTGCCAGCAGCTCGCGGGATAGCGGGAGCCACACAGATACGCAGTATTTT. Amino acids: CASSSRDSGSHTDTQYF.

The V and J genes are TRBV5-6 and TRBJ2-5; D not certain. Germline CDR1 and CDR2: SGHDT and YYEEEE. The CDR3 contains 13 residues. V lost 5 bases and J lost 0, with 8 bases in between. CDR3 bases: TGTGCCAGCAGTCACTGGTACCAAGAGACCCAGTACTTC. Translated, it gives CASSHWYQETQYF. Full variable domain (outside the CDR3, taken from reference TRBV5-6 and TRBJ2-5): DAGVTQSPTHLIKTRGQQVTLRCSPKSGHDTVSWYQQALGQGPQFIFQYYEEEERQRGNFPDRFSGHQFPNYSSELNVNALLLGDSALYLCASSHWYQETQYFGPGTRLLVL.

The chain is built from TRBV7-2 and TRBJ2-7; possible D gene TRBD1, 6 bases. The CDR3 contains 16 residues. V was shortened by 5 bases and J by 0 bases, with 17 bases between the two germline ends. Germline V gene data show CDR1 as SGHTA and CDR2 as FQGNSA. CDR3 residues: CASSNTGTLSSYEQYF. In DNA form, the CDR3 reads TGTGCCAGCAGCAACACCGGGACACTTAGCTCCTACGAGCAGTACTTC.

The chain carries TRBV27 and TRBJ1-1; 7 bases fit TRBD1. The germline V gene has CDR1 MNHEY and CDR2 SMNVEV (reference sequence). The CDR3 extends over 14 amino acids. Trimming cost V 5 bases and J 4 bases; bases outside gene matches: 7. The CDR3 DNA follows: TGTGCCAGCAGTGAGAGGGGGCCGGGCACTGAAGCTTTCTTT. The encoded protein is CASSERGPGTEAFF.

This sequence joins TRBV6-6 and TRBJ1-2; D possibly corresponds to TRBD1 (5 bases). The CDR3 has 15 amino acids. Germline V gives CDR1 MNHNY, CDR2 SVGAGI (reference sequence). V lost 0 bases to trimming and J lost 1 base, with 9 bases between them. CDR3 sequence (DNA): TGTGCCAGCAGTTACTCGCCAGGGCTTAACTATGGCTACACCTTC. The encoded protein is CASSYSPGLNYGYTF.

The chain recombines TRBV5-6 with TRBJ1-5, with TRBD1 identical over 7 bases. Germline V gene lookup returns CDR1 SGHDT and CDR2 YYEEEE. J lost 2 bases, V lost 4 bases, and 6 bases had no gene match. The CDR3 totals 15 residues. Here the CDR3 reads CASSKTGPGNQPQHF. As DNA, the CDR3 is TGTGCCAGCAGCAAGACAGGGCCCGGCAATCAGCCCCAGCATTTT.

Remarks on this clone: Additional DNA sequences in this sample encode the identical CDR3. The CDR3 DNA sequence: TGTGCCAGCAGCTTGGAGGGAGGTCAGCCCCAGCATTTT. Translation: CASSLEGGQPQHF. The V gene is TRBV7-2, the J gene TRBJ1-5; D is unclear. CDR3 length: 13 amino acids. Deletions cut 3 bases from V and 6 bases from J, with 9 bases between. The germline V gene encodes CDR1 SGHTA and CDR2 FQGNSA.